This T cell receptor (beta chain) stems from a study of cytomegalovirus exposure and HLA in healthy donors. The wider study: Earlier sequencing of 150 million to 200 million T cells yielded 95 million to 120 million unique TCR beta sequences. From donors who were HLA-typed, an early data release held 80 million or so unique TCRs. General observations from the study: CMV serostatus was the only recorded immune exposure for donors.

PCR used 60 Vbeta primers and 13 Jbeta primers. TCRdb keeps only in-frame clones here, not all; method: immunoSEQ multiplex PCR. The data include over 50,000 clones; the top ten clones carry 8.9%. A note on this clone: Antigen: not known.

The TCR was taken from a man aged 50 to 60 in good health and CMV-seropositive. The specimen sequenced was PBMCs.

CDR3 sequence: CASSPTPQENTEAFF. CDR3 nucleotide sequence: TGTGCCAGCAGCCCTACACCCCAGGAGAACACTGAAGCTTTCTTT. V is TRBV4-2 and J is TRBJ1-1; D is ambiguous. Germline V gene lookup returns CDR1 LGHNA and CDR2 YNFKEQ. This CDR3 contains 15 residues. The V and J ends lost 4 bases and 1 base respectively, with 13 bases between them.